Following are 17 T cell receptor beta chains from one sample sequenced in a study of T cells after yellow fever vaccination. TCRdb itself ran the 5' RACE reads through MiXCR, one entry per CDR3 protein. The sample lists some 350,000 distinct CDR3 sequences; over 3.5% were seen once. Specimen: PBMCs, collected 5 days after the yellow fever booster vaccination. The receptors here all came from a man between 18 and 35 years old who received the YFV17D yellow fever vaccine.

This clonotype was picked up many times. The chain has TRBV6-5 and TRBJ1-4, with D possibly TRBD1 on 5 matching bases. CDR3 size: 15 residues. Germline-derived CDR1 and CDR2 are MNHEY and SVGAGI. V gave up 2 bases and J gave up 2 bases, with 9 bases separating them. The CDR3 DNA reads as TGTGCCAGCAGTTACGATCCAGGGACTAATGAAAAACTGTTTTTT. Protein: CASSYDPGTNEKLFF.

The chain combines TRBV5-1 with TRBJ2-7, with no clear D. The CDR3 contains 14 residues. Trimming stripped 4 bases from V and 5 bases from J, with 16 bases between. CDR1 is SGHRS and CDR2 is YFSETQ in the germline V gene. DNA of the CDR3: TGCGCCAGCAGCGAGAGTCACCCCACAGACGAGCAGTACTTC. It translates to CASSESHPTDEQYF.

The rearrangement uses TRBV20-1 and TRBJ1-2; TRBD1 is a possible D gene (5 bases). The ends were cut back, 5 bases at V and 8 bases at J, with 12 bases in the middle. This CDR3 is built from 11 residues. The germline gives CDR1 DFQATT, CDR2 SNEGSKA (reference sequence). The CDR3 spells CSAPRDVGYTF. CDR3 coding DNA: TGCAGTGCTCCTCGGGACGTAGGCTACACCTTC.

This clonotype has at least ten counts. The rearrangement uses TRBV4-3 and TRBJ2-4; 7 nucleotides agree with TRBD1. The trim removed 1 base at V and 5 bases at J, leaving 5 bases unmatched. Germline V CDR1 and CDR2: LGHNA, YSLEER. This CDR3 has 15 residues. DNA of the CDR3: TGCGCCAGCAGCCAAGCGACAGGGCAGGAAAACATTCAGTACTTC. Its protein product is CASSQATGQENIQYF.

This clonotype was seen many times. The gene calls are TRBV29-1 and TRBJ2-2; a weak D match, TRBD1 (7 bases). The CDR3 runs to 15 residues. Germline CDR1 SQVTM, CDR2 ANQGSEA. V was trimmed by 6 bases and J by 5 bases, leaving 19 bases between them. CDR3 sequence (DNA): TGCAGCGTCAAAGGGGGCAGACTAGGAACCGGGGAGCTGTTTTTT. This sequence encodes CSVKGGRLGTGELFF.

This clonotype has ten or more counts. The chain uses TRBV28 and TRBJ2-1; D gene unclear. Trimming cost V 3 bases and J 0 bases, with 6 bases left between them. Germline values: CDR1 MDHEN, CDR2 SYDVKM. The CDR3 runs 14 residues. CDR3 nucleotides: TGTGCCAGCAGTTTCTACAGCTCCTACAATGAGCAGTTCTTC. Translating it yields CASSFYSSYNEQFF.

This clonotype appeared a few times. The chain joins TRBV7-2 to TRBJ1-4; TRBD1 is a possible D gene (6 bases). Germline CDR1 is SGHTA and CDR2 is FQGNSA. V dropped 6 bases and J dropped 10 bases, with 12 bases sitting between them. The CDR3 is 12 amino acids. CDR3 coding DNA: TGTGCCAGCAGTACAGGGTTCGGAAAACTGTTTTTT. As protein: CASSTGFGKLFF. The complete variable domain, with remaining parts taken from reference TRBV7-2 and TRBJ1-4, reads GAGVSQSPSNKVTEKGKDVELRCDPISGHTALYWYRQSLGQGLEFLIYFQGNSAPDKSGLPSDRFSAERTGGSVSTLTIQRTQQEDSAVYLCASSTGFGKLFFGSGTQLSVL.

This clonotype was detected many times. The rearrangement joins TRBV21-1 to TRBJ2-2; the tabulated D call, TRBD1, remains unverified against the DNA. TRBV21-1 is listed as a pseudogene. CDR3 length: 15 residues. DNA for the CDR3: TGTGCCAGCAGCCCCGGTGGGGAACACACCGGGGAGCTGTTTTTT. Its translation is CASSPGGEHTGELFF.

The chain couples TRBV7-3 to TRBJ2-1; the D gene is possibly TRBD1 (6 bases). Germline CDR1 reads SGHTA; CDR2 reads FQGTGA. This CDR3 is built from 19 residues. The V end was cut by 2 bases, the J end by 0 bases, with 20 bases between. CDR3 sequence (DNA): TGTGCCAGCAGCTTAGACTATCGCAGGGGTTTCAGCTCCTACAATGAGCAGTTCTTC. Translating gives CASSLDYRRGFSSYNEQFF.

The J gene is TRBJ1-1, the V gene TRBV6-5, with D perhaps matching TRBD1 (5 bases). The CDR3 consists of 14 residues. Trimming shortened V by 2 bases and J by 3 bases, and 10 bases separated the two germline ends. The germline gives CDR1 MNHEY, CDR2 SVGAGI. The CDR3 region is CASSYAGTDTEAFF. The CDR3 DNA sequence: TGTGCCAGCAGTTACGCAGGGACGGACACTGAAGCTTTCTTT.

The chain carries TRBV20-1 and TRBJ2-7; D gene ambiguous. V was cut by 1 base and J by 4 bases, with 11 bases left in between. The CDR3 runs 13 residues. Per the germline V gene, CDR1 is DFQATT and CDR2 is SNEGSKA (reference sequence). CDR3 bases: TGCAGTGCTAGAGCGATAAGTGATTACGAGCAGTACTTC. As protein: CSARAISDYEQYF.

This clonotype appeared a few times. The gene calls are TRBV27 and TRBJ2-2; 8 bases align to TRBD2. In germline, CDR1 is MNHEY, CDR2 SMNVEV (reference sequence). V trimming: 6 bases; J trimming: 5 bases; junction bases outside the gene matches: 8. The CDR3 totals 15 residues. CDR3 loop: CASRPSGGRTGELFF. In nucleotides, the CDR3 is TGTGCCAGCAGACCCTCGGGGGGGCGGACCGGGGAGCTGTTTTTT.

The CDR3 protein is CASSLYYGGARETQYF. The CDR3 DNA follows: TGTGCCAGCAGCTTATATTACGGGGGGGCAAGAGAGACCCAGTACTTC. The chain recombines TRBV7-2 with TRBJ2-5; 8 positions agree with TRBD2. Germline lookup yields CDR1 SGHTA and CDR2 FQGNSA. V shed 2 bases and J 4 bases; nucleotides not matched to a gene: 9. This CDR3 region has 16 residues.

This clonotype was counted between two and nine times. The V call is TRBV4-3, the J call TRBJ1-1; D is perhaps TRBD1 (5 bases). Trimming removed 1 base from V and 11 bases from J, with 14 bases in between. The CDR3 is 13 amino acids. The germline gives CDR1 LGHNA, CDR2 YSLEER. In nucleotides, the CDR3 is TGCGCCAGCAGCCAAGTCGCAGGGATCGGCGCTTTCTTT. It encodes CASSQVAGIGAFF.

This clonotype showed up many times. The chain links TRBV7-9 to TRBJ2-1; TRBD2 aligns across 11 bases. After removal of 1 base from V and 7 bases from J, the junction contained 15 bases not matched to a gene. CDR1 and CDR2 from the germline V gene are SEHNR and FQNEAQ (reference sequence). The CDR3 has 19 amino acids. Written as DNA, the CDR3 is TGTGCCAGCAGCTTAGTGTTCTTCGCCGCCTGGACTAGCGGGAATGAGCAGTTCTTC. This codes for CASSLVFFAAWTSGNEQFF.

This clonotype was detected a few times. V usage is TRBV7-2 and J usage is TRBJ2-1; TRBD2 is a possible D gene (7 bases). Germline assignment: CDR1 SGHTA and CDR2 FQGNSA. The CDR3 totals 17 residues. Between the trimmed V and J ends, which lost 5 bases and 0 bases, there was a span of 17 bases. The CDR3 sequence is CASSGGGPLSSYNEQFF. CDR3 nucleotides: TGTGCCAGCAGCGGGGGGGGGCCCCTGAGCTCCTACAATGAGCAGTTCTTC.

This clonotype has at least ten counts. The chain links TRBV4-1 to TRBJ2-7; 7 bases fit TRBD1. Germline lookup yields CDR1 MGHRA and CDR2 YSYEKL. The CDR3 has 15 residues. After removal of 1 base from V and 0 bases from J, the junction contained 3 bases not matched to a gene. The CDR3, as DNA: TGCGCCAGCAGCCAAGGACAGGGCCCCTCCTACGAGCAGTACGTC. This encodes CASSQGQGPSYEQYV.